One sample yielded the 30 T cell receptor beta chains listed below, sequenced in a study of siplizumab effects on memory and regulatory T cells. TCRdb's copy holds only in-frame clones and misses some; the assay was immunoSEQ multiplex PCR. The sample has some 100,000 clones, about 94% seen once; the top ten hold 1% to 1.5%. The sample was non-Treg CD4+ T cells sorted from blood. The receptor set was obtained from a human donor in good health.

The chain couples TRBV5-4 to TRBJ1-2; D remains unclear. Trimming pared 2 bases from V and 2 bases from J, leaving 7 bases between. Germline CDR1 reads SGHNT; CDR2 reads YYREEE (reference sequence). The CDR3 is 13 residues long. The CDR3 sequence: CASSFLGNYGYTF. The DNA of the CDR3 is TGTGCCAGCAGCTTCCTGGGGAACTATGGCTACACCTTC. Looking up the rest from reference TRBV5-4 and TRBJ1-2 gives the full variable domain: ETGVTQSPTHLIKTRGQQVTLRCSSQSGHNTVSWYQQALGQGPQFIFQYYREEENGRGNFPPRFSGLQFPNYSSELNVNALELDDSALYLCASSFLGNYGYTFGSGTRLTVV.

The genes are TRBV2 and TRBJ1-5; 9 positions match TRBD1. Germline CDR1 SNHLY, CDR2 FYNNEI. The CDR3 has 14 residues. The J segment lost 2 bases and the V segment lost 4 bases, leaving 0 bases of the junction unmatched. The DNA for the CDR3 is TGTGCCAGCAGTGGGGACAGGGGCAATCAGCCCCAGCATTTT. This sequence encodes CASSGDRGNQPQHF.

The chain recombines TRBV6-1 with TRBJ2-7, with a possible D match to TRBD1 (6 bases). V was cut by 8 bases and J by 0 bases, with 11 bases left in between. The CDR3 is 13 residues long. CDR1 and CDR2 (germline): MNHNS, SASEGT. CDR3 sequence (DNA): TGTGCCAGCCGGGACACCGCCTCCTACGAGCAGTACTTC. Translating it yields CASRDTASYEQYF.

V and J are TRBV30 and TRBJ1-6; D possibly corresponds to TRBD1 (5 bases). V lost 3 bases, J lost 4 bases, and 10 bases lay in between. Germline V gene data show CDR1 as GTSNPN and CDR2 as SVGIG (reference sequence). CDR3 length: 14 amino acids. The CDR3 here is CAWRQDQYNSPLHF. In DNA form, the CDR3 reads TGTGCCTGGAGACAGGATCAGTATAATTCACCCCTCCACTTT.

This sequence joins TRBV10-2 and TRBJ2-5; tentatively, D is TRBD1 or TRBD2 (5 bases each). The V end was cut by 8 bases, the J end by 0 bases, with 16 bases between. Germline V CDR1 and CDR2: WSHSY, SAAADI. There are 15 residues in the CDR3. CDR3 protein: CASRDPEGNQETQYF. Here the CDR3 DNA reads TGCGCCAGCCGGGACCCCGAAGGTAACCAAGAGACCCAGTACTTC.

The rearrangement links TRBV27 to TRBJ2-1, with 7 bases identical to TRBD1. Germline V gene data show CDR1 as MNHEY and CDR2 as SMNVEV (reference sequence). V shed 5 bases, J shed 1 base, and the junction held 5 bases outside the gene matches. This CDR3 spans 15 amino acids. The CDR3 protein is CASSPTGESYNEQFF. The CDR3 region has the DNA TGTGCCAGCAGTCCCACAGGGGAATCCTACAATGAGCAGTTCTTC.

The chain joins TRBV29-1 to TRBJ1-2; D gene ambiguous. V was trimmed by 2 bases and J by 2 bases, leaving 9 bases between them. Germline lookup yields CDR1 SQVTM and CDR2 ANQGSEA. The CDR3 is made up of 13 amino acids. CDR3 region: CSVELSGNYGYTF. In DNA form, the CDR3 reads TGCAGCGTTGAACTTAGTGGAAACTATGGCTACACCTTC.

The rearrangement joins TRBV11-2 to TRBJ2-1; D is ambiguous. Germline V CDR1 and CDR2: SGHAT, FQNNGV. V was shortened by 1 base and J by 4 bases, with 11 bases between the two germline ends. The CDR3 loop spans 15 amino acids. CDR3: CASSLVPSGYNEQFF. DNA for the CDR3: TGTGCCAGCAGCTTAGTTCCTAGTGGTTACAATGAGCAGTTCTTC.

This sequence joins TRBV5-6 and TRBJ2-3; 11 bases line up with TRBD2. Looked up from germline, CDR1 is SGHDT and CDR2 is YYEEEE. V trimming: 4 bases; J trimming: 0 bases; junction bases outside the gene matches: 4. The CDR3 sequence is 16 residues long. The chain's CDR3 is CASSLRTSGSTDTQYF. The CDR3 coding sequence is TGTGCCAGCAGCCTCCGGACTAGCGGGAGCACAGATACGCAGTATTTT.

The chain is built from TRBV6-5 and TRBJ2-7, with 8 bases identical to TRBD2. V trimming: 3 bases; J trimming: 0 bases; junction bases outside the gene matches: 4. There are 15 residues in the CDR3. The germline gives CDR1 MNHEY, CDR2 SVGAGI. Here the CDR3 reads CASSYAGGSSYEQYF. The CDR3, as DNA: TGTGCCAGCAGTTATGCGGGGGGAAGCTCCTACGAGCAGTACTTC.

The CDR3 here is CALRLSPPQNYGYTF. In nucleotides, the CDR3 is TGTGCTCTCCGGTTGAGCCCCCCTCAGAACTATGGCTACACCTTC. V usage is TRBV25-1 and J usage is TRBJ1-2, with D unresolved. The germline V gene has CDR1 MGHDK and CDR2 SYGVNS. This CDR3 is 15 amino acids long.

DNA for the CDR3: TGTGCCAGCAGTTTAAGGTTCGGCAGGGGCGAAAAACTGTTTTTT. Protein: CASSLRFGRGEKLFF. V is TRBV28 and J is TRBJ1-4, with D possibly matching TRBD1 (6 bases). CDR1 is MDHEN and CDR2 is SYDVKM in the germline V gene. V was shortened by 2 bases and J by 8 bases, with 15 bases between the two germline ends. The CDR3 consists of 15 residues.

This chain joins TRBV12-5 and TRBJ2-4; 10 nucleotides match TRBD2. The CDR3 loop spans 17 amino acids. The ends lost 7 bases at V and 0 bases at J; junction bases unmatched: 9. Germline V gene data show CDR1 as LGHNT and CDR2 as FRNRAP. The CDR3 bases are TGTGCTAGTGCCAAGCTAGCGGGAGTACTAGCCAAAAACATTCAGTACTTC. It specifies CASAKLAGVLAKNIQYF.

V and J are TRBV7-9 and TRBJ1-4, with 11 bases fitting TRBD1. Germline CDR1 SEHNR, CDR2 FQNEAQ (reference sequence). Trimming cost V 5 bases and J 0 bases; bases outside gene matches: 8. This CDR3 region has 18 residues. CDR3 coding DNA: TGTGCCAGCAGCATCTTAAGGACAGGGGGCGCAACTAATGAAAAACTGTTTTTT. This encodes CASSILRTGGATNEKLFF.

V is TRBV13 and J is TRBJ2-6; D might be TRBD1 (6 bases). The germline V gene encodes CDR1 PRHDT and CDR2 FYEKMQ (reference sequence). Trimming removed 4 bases at V and 2 bases at J, with 9 bases between. CDR3 length equals 15 residues. The CDR3 here is CASSSRGTGANVLTF. The CDR3 DNA reads TGTGCCAGCAGCTCCAGGGGAACTGGGGCCAACGTCCTGACTTTC.

The rearrangement uses TRBV5-6 and TRBJ1-1; D gene uncertain. Trimming removed 0 bases at V and 10 bases at J, with 13 bases between. CDR1 SGHDT and CDR2 YYEEEE come from the germline V gene. This CDR3 has 13 amino acids. As DNA, the CDR3 is TGTGCCAGCAGCTTGGTCGCGACAATAGGAGCTTTCTTT. Its translation is CASSLVATIGAFF.

V is TRBV5-1 and J is TRBJ2-1; D is perhaps TRBD2 (6 bases). The V gene lost 0 bases and the J gene lost 9 bases, with 22 bases spanning the gap. Germline V gene sequence: CDR1 SGHRS, CDR2 YFSETQ. The CDR3 loop spans 17 amino acids. The CDR3 reads CASSLAGRRSVQGEQFF. CDR3 nucleotide sequence: TGCGCCAGCAGCTTGGCGGGGAGGCGGAGCGTCCAAGGTGAGCAGTTCTTC.

The gene calls are TRBV5-1 and TRBJ2-2; 8 bases match TRBD2. Germline V gene data show CDR1 as SGHRS and CDR2 as YFSETQ. The CDR3 length is 18 residues. J gave up 3 bases and V 0 bases, and 10 bases lay outside the gene matches. This CDR3 is CASSLAFRREADTGELFF. The CDR3 DNA reads TGCGCCAGCAGCTTGGCATTCCGGCGGGAGGCCGACACCGGGGAGCTGTTTTTT.

The rearrangement uses TRBV19 and TRBJ2-2, with 12 bases fitting TRBD1. V trimming: 4 bases; J trimming: 10 bases; junction bases outside the gene matches: 10. CDR1 and CDR2 (germline): LNHDA, SQIVND (reference sequence). The CDR3 consists of 16 residues. The CDR3 protein is CASSTYRDRGREELFF. The CDR3 DNA reads as TGTGCCAGTAGTACTTACCGGGACAGGGGGCGTGAGGAGCTGTTTTTT.

The CDR3 coding sequence is TGTGCCAGCAGTTACGGCGGCAGTTCCGACGAGCAGTACTTC. Its protein product is CASSYGGSSDEQYF. This chain connects TRBV6-6 to TRBJ2-7; no reliable D call. Per the germline V gene, CDR1 is MNHNY and CDR2 is SVGAGI (reference sequence). V was trimmed by 2 bases and J by 5 bases, leaving 13 bases between them. The CDR3 covers 14 residues.

The V call is TRBV19, the J call TRBJ1-4; 11 nucleotides line up with TRBD1. The CDR3 spans 16 residues. Germline V gene sequence: CDR1 LNHDA, CDR2 SQIVND (reference sequence). V lost 4 bases to trimming and J lost 7 bases; unmatched junction nucleotides: 8. The CDR3 DNA follows: TGTGCCAGTAGTACTAATGGACAGGGGGCCGGTGAAAAACTGTTTTTT. It is translated as CASSTNGQGAGEKLFF.

The chain joins TRBV4-2 to TRBJ2-5; no firm D call. V lost 1 base and J 5 bases, leaving 8 bases between the germline ends. This CDR3 has 13 residues. Per germline, CDR1 LGHNA and CDR2 YNFKEQ. The DNA for the CDR3 is TGTGCCAGCAGCCAAGGTAGAGCGGAGACCCAGTACTTC. Protein: CASSQGRAETQYF.

V gene TRBV6-6 combines with J gene TRBJ2-2; no reliable D call. The CDR3 is made up of 14 amino acids. Germline-derived CDR1 and CDR2 are MNHNY and SVGAGI (reference sequence). Trimming shortened V by 8 bases and J by 1 base, and 11 bases separated the two germline ends. CDR3 amino acids: CASADRLNTGELFF. The CDR3 DNA is TGTGCCAGCGCTGATAGACTGAACACCGGGGAGCTGTTTTTT.

The V gene is TRBV6-5, the J gene TRBJ2-1, with D perhaps matching TRBD2 (5 bases). V was clipped by 6 bases and J by 1 base, with 13 bases between them. Germline V gives CDR1 MNHEY, CDR2 SVGAGI. The CDR3 is 15 amino acids. The CDR3 sequence is CASSRAGESYNEQFF. The CDR3 DNA sequence: TGTGCCAGCAGCCGGGCCGGGGAGTCCTACAATGAGCAGTTCTTC.

The V gene is TRBV11-3, the J gene TRBJ2-2; 13 bases map to TRBD2. Losses at the gene ends were 3 bases for V and 5 bases for J; bases not matched to a gene: 0. Germline-derived CDR1 and CDR2 are SGHNT and YENEEA. The CDR3 is 15 residues long. CDR3 nucleotides: TGTGCCAGCAGCTTGACTAGCGGGAGGACCGGGGAGCTGTTTTTT. Translating it yields CASSLTSGRTGELFF.

CDR3 region: CASSLRTSGGSSYNEQFF. The CDR3 DNA follows: TGCGCCAGCAGCTTGAGAACTAGCGGGGGGAGCTCCTACAATGAGCAGTTCTTC. The chain is built from TRBV5-1 and TRBJ2-1, with 12 positions matching TRBD2. CDR3 length: 18 amino acids. V was pared by 1 base and J by 0 bases, with 5 bases of the junction left unmatched. Germline CDR1 is SGHRS and CDR2 is YFSETQ.

V and J are TRBV5-4 and TRBJ2-7, with 7 bases matching TRBD2. The length of the CDR3 is 16 residues. With 2 bases clipped from V and 3 bases from J, the junction kept 11 bases outside the gene matches. CDR1 and CDR2 (germline): SGHNT, YYREEE (reference sequence). This CDR3 reads CASSFGLADTYYEQYF. Written as DNA, the CDR3 is TGTGCCAGCAGCTTTGGTCTAGCGGACACTTACTACGAGCAGTACTTC. The full variable domain, in which reference TRBV5-4 and TRBJ2-7 provide the parts outside the CDR3, is ETGVTQSPTHLIKTRGQQVTLRCSSQSGHNTVSWYQQALGQGPQFIFQYYREEENGRGNFPPRFSGLQFPNYSSELNVNALELDDSALYLCASSFGLADTYYEQYFGPGTRLTVT.

V is TRBV9 and J is TRBJ2-1; the D gene could be TRBD1 or TRBD2 (7 bases each). Germline V lookup: CDR1 SGDLS, CDR2 YYNGEE. V lost 3 bases and J lost 4, with 14 bases in between. CDR3 length equals 15 residues. In DNA form, the CDR3 reads TGTGCCAGCAGCGCCCAGGGGGGGAATTACAATGAGCAGTTCTTC. Translating it yields CASSAQGGNYNEQFF.

The chain combines TRBV5-1 with TRBJ1-4, with D possibly matching TRBD1 (5 bases). The germline V gene has CDR1 SGHRS and CDR2 YFSETQ. V was trimmed by 0 bases and J by 6 bases, leaving 12 bases between them. CDR3 size: 15 residues. The CDR3 coding sequence is TGCGCCAGCAGCTTGGAGAGCAGGGTTTATGAAAAACTGTTTTTT. It yields the protein CASSLESRVYEKLFF.

The chain joins TRBV4-1 to TRBJ2-5; no definite D call. Trimming removed 0 bases from V and 5 bases from J, with 7 bases in between. The germline V gene has CDR1 MGHRA and CDR2 YSYEKL. This CDR3 region has 13 residues. DNA for the CDR3: TGCGCCAGCAGCCAAGATCGGCGGGAGACCCAGTACTTC. Its translation is CASSQDRRETQYF.